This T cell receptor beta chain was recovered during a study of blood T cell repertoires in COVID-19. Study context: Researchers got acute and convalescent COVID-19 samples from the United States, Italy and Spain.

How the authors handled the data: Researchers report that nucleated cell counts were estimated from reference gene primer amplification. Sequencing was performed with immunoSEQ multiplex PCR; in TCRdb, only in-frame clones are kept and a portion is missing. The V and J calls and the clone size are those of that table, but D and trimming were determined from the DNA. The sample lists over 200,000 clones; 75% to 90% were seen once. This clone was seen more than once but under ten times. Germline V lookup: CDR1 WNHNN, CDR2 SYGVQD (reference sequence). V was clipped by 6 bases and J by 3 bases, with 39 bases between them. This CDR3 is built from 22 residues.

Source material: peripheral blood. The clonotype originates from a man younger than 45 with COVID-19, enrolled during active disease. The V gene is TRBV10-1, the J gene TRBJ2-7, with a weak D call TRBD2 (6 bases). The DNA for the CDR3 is TGCGCCAGCAGGGATCCTTTTTCGCGGGGAACAAACGGATTGGGCTGGCGCTACGAGCAGTACTTC. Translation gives CASRDPFSRGTNGLGWRYEQYF.